This T cell receptor (beta chain) stems from a study of CD8 T cells in Susac syndrome (dated by TCRdb to between 2017 and 2020). Regarding the research as a whole: Of the Susac syndrome patients who were sequenced, under 10 were in clinical remission while more than five had clinically active disease. At blood withdrawal, Susac syndrome patients were therapy-naive, treated with corticosteroids (with IVIg additionally given to some), or treated with IVIg alone. Whether CD8+ T cell activation and differentiation in Susac syndrome was antigen driven was tested using repertoire sequencing.

Worth noting for this clonotype: It has no known antigen specificity. Base qualities are not at hand, and no much larger clone is one base apart.

Measured from the cysteine to the phenylalanine, the CDR3 is 15 residues long. Just CDR3 DNA is preserved here, 45 bases in frame from base 1. Trimming removed 6 bases from V and 7 bases from J; the gene matches leave 11 bases unexplained. From a lookup of the germline V gene, CDR1 and CDR2 are SGHTA and FQGNSA. RNA was extracted using the RNeasy kit, and roughly 0.5 to 1 microgram was reverse transcribed with random hexamers. The immunoSEQ multiplex PCR assay, covering 54 Vbeta and 13 Jbeta segments, was used to amplify TCR beta CDR3 regions. Bias from PCR amplification was corrected by using a synthetic template baseline for primer optimization and for computational correction. On the authors' methods: Reads were assigned to V, D and J genes according to IMGT and analyzed in immunoSEQ Analyzer, with only productive sequences retained. Clonality was computed as one minus Shannon entropy normalized by log2 of the number of productive unique sequences. Public and private clones were assessed among the 100 most prevalent clones of each patient and control. Clones were defined as Susac-specific when absent from the healthy and MS cohorts, from approximately 970 published viral clones and from other ImmuneACCESS disease sequences. TCRdb took the public reads, trimmed them with fastp at Q25, ran MiXCR for clone calling and kept in-frame beta chains. Every CDR3 protein is listed once, alongside the most common genes and DNA of its rows. Clone size and V and J calls follow TCRdb, not the original study. This sample has about 240,000 distinct CDR3 sequences in its table, and 90% to 97% of those were observed once. The ten largest make up around 0.1% of the sample.

The research as a whole found: In the CD4+ T cell repertoire of Susac syndrome patients, clonal expansion was not detected. The study acknowledged that relatively few individuals were included in the TCR sequencing and HLA analysis.

Peripheral blood CD8+ and CD4+ T cells from healthy donors, Susac syndrome patients and multiple sclerosis patients were profiled by high-throughput TCR beta sequencing. The Susac syndrome patients fulfilled recently defined diagnostic criteria for definite or probable disease. Bulk CD8+ and CD4+ T cells were purified by magnetic negative isolation, whereas CD8+ TEMRA cells were enriched by FACS. Blood was drawn into EDTA tubes, processed within 24 hours, and PBMCs were isolated by density gradient centrifugation. PBMCs intended for TCR sequencing were frozen in liquid nitrogen and were later thawed in a 37 degrees C water bath. Purity of sorted or isolated CD4+, CD8+ and CD8+ TEMRA cells was at least 90%.

Material: CD4+ T cells from PBMCs. The receptor chain draws on TRBV7-2 and TRBJ2-1; 8 junctional bases match TRBD2. The TCR originated in a human donor with Susac syndrome. The CDR3 region: CASRLGGLVGNEQFF. The sequenced DNA: TGTGCCAGCAGGCTCGGGGGACTAGTTGGTAATGAGCAGTTCTTC.